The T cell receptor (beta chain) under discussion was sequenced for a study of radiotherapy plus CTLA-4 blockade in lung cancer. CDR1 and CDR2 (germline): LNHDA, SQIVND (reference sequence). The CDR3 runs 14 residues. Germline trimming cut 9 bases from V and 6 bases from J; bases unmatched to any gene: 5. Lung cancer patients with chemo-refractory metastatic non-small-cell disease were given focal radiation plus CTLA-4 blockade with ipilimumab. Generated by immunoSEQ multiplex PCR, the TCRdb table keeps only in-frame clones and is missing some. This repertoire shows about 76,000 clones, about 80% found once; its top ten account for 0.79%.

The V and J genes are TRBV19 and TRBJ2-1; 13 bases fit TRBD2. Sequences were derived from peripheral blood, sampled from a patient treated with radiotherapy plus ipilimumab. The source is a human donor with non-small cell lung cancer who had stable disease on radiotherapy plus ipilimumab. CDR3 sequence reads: CASGLAGVSNEQFF. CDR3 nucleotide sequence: TGTGCCAGCGGACTAGCGGGAGTAAGCAATGAGCAGTTCTTC.